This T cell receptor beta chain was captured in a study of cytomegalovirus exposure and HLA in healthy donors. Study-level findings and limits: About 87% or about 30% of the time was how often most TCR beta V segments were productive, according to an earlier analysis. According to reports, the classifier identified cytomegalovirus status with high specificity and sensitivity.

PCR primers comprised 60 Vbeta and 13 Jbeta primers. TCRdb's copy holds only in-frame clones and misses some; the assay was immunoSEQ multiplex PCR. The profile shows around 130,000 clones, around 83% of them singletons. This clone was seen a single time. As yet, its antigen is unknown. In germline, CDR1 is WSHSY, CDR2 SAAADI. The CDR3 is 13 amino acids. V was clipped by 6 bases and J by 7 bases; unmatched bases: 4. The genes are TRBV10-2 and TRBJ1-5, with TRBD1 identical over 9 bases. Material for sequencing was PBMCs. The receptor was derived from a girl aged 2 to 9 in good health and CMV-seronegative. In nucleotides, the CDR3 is TGCGCCAGCAGAGTTGACAGGGGGCAGCCCCAGCATTTT. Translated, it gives CASRVDRGQPQHF.